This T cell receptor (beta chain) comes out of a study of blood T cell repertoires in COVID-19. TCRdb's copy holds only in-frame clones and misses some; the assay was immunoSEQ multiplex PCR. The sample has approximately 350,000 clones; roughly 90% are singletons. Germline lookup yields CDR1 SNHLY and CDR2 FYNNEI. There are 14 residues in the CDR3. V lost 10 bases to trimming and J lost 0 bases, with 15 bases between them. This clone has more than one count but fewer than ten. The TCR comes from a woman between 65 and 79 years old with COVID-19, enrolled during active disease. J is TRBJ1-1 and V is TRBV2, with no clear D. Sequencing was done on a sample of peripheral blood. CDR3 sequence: CATLTSGLNTEAFF. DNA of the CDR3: TGTGCCACCCTAACGTCCGGGTTGAACACTGAAGCTTTCTTT.